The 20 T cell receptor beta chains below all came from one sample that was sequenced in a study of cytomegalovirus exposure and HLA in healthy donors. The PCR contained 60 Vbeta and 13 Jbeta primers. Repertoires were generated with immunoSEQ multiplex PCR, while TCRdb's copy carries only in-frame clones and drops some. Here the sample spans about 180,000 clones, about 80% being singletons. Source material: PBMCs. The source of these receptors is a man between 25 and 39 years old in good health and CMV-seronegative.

Written as DNA, the CDR3 is TGCGCCAGCAGCCCCCTTGTGGGACAGGGTTTCCAAGAGACCCAGTACTTC. Amino acids: CASSPLVGQGFQETQYF. The chain combines TRBV5-1 with TRBJ2-5, with 9 bases lining up with TRBD1. Germline CDR1 is SGHRS and CDR2 is YFSETQ. V gave up 4 bases and J gave up 1 base; unmatched junction bases: 11. There are 17 residues in the CDR3.

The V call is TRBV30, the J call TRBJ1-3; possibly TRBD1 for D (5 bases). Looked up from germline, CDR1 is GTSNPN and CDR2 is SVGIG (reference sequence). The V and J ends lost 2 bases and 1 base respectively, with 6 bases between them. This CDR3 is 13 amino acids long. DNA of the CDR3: TGTGCCTGGAGTTCAGGGTCTGGAAACACCATATATTTT. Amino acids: CAWSSGSGNTIYF. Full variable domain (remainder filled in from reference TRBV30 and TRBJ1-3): SQTIHQWPATLVQPVGSPLSLECTVEGTSNPNLYWYRQAAGRGLQLLFYSVGIGQISSEVPQNLSASRPQDRQFILSSKKLLLSDSGFYLCAWSSGSGNTIYFGEGSWLTVV.

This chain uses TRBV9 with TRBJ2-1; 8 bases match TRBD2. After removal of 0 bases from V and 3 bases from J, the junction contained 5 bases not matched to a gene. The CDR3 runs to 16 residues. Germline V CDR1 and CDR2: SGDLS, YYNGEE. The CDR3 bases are TGTGCCAGCAGCGTAGGGCCGGGAGGGGGCTACAATGAGCAGTTCTTC. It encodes CASSVGPGGGYNEQFF.

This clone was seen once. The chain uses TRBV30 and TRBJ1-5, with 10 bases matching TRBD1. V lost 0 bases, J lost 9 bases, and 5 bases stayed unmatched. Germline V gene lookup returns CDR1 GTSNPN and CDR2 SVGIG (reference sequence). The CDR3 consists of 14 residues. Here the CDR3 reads CAWSVLGQGWPQHF. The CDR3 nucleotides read TGTGCCTGGAGTGTACTGGGACAGGGGTGGCCCCAGCATTTT.

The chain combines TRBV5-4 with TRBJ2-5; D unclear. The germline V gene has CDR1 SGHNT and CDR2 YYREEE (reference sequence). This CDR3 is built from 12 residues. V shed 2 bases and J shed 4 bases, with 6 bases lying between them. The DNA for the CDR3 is TGTGCCAGCAGCTTTGTCGGAGAGACCCAGTACTTC. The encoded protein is CASSFVGETQYF.

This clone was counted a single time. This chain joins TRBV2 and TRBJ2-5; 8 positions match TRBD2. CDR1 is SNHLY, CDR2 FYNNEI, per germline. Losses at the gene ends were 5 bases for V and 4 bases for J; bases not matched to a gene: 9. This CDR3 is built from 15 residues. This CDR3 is CASSNGLLAGETQYF. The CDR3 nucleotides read TGTGCCAGCAGTAACGGACTTCTAGCGGGAGAGACCCAGTACTTC.

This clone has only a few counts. The CDR3: CASAQEAGNRAFF. The CDR3 DNA sequence: TGCGCCAGCGCACAAGAGGCAGGGAATCGAGCTTTCTTT. V usage is TRBV5-1 and J usage is TRBJ1-1; D may be TRBD1 (5 bases). The CDR3 sequence is 13 residues long. Trimming shortened V by 7 bases and J by 10 bases, and 20 bases separated the two germline ends. Germline V CDR1 and CDR2: SGHRS, YFSETQ.

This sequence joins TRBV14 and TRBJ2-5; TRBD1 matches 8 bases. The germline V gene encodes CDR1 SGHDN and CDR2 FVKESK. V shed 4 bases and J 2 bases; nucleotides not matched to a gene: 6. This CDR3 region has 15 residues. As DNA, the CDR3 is TGTGCCAGCAGCCCTAGGACAGGGCTACAAGAGACCCAGTACTTC. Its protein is CASSPRTGLQETQYF.

The CDR3 region has the DNA TGTGCCAGCAGCCTAAGGGACAGGGACAAGCCCTACGAGCAGTACTTC. It codes for CASSLRDRDKPYEQYF. The V gene is TRBV7-2, the J gene TRBJ2-7; 9 positions agree with TRBD1. CDR1 and CDR2 (germline): SGHTA, FQGNSA. The CDR3 sequence is 16 residues long. J gave up 2 bases and V 5 bases, and 10 bases lay outside the gene matches. Complete variable domain (other parts from reference TRBV7-2 and TRBJ2-7): GAGVSQSPSNKVTEKGKDVELRCDPISGHTALYWYRQSLGQGLEFLIYFQGNSAPDKSGLPSDRFSAERTGGSVSTLTIQRTQQEDSAVYLCASSLRDRDKPYEQYFGPGTRLTVT.

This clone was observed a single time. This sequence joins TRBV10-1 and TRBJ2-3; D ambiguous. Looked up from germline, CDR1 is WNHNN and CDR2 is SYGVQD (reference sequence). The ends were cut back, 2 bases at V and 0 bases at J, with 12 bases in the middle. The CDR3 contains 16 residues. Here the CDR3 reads CASSETHYQSTDTQYF. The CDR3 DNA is TGCGCCAGCAGTGAGACACACTACCAGAGCACAGATACGCAGTATTTT.

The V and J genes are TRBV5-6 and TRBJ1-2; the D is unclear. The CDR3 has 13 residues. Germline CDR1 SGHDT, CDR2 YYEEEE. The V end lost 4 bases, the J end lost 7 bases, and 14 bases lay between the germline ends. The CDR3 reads CASSQLMTGGYTF. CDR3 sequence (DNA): TGTGCCAGCAGCCAACTAATGACCGGTGGCTACACCTTC.

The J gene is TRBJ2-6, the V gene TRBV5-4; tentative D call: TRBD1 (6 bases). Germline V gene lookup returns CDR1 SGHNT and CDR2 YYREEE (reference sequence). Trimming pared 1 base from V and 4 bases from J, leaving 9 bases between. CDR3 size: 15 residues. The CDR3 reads CASSLSRGGANVLTF. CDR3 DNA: TGTGCCAGCAGCTTGTCCAGGGGAGGGGCCAACGTCCTGACTTTC.

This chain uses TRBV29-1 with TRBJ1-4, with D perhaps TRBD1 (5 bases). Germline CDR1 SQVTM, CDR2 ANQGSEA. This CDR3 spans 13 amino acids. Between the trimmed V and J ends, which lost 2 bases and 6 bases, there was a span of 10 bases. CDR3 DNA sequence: TGCAGCGTTGAAACCCCCAGGGATGAAAAACTGTTTTTT. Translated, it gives CSVETPRDEKLFF.

CDR3: CAISEVGGNYEQYF. Here the CDR3 DNA reads TGTGCCATCAGTGAGGTTGGAGGGAACTACGAGCAGTACTTC. The chain joins TRBV10-3 to TRBJ2-7; perhaps TRBD2 as D (6 bases). Trimming pared 2 bases from V and 3 bases from J, leaving 11 bases between. CDR1 and CDR2 from the germline V gene are ENHRY and SYGVKD. This CDR3 spans 14 amino acids.

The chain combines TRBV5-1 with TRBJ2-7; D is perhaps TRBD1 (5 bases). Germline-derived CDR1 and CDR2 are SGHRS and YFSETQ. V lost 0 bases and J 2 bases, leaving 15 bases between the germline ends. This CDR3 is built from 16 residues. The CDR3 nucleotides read TGCGCCAGCAGCTTGGAACCCCAGGGAAATCCCTACGAGCAGTACTTC. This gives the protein CASSLEPQGNPYEQYF.

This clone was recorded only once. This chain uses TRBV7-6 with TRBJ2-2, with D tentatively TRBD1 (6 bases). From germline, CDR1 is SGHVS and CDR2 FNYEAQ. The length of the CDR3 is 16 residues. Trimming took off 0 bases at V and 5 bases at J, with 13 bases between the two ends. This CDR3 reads CASSLAGASSTGELFF. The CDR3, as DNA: TGTGCCAGCAGCTTAGCGGGGGCTAGCTCTACCGGGGAGCTGTTTTTT.

DNA for the CDR3: TGTGCCAGCAGCTTACCCGGTCTGGAGAGCACAGATACGCAGTATTTT. Its protein is CASSLPGLESTDTQYF. The rearrangement links TRBV5-5 to TRBJ2-3; D not certain. Trimming shortened V by 2 bases and J by 0 bases, and 13 bases separated the two germline ends. There are 16 residues in the CDR3. Germline V gene sequence: CDR1 SGHKS, CDR2 YYEKEE (reference sequence). Supplemented by reference TRBV5-5 and TRBJ2-3, the full variable domain reads DAGVTQSPTHLIKTRGQQVTLRCSPISGHKSVSWYQQVLGQGPQFIFQYYEKEERGRGNFPDRFSARQFPNYSSELNVNALLLGDSALYLCASSLPGLESTDTQYFGPGTRLTVL.

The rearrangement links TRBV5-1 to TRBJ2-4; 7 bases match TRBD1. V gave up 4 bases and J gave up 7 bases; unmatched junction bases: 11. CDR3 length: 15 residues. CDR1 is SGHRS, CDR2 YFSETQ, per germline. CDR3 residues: CASSAGWDSKNIQYF. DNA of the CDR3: TGCGCCAGCAGCGCCGGATGGGACAGCAAGAACATTCAGTACTTC.

The CDR3, as DNA: TGTGCCAGCAGCTTCATTAGTGCGGGGGGCAACACTGAAGCTTTCTTT. This gives the protein CASSFISAGGNTEAFF. This chain joins TRBV5-6 and TRBJ1-1, with D possibly being TRBD1 (6 bases). The CDR3 consists of 16 residues. The V end was cut by 2 bases, the J end by 2 bases, with 16 bases between. Germline CDR1 and CDR2: SGHDT and YYEEEE.

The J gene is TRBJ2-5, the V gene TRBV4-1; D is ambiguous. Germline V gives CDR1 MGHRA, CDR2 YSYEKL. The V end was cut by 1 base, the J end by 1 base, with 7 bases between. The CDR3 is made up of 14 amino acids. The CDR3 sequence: CASSQGLLQETQYF. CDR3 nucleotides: TGCGCCAGCAGCCAAGGTTTACTCCAAGAGACCCAGTACTTC.